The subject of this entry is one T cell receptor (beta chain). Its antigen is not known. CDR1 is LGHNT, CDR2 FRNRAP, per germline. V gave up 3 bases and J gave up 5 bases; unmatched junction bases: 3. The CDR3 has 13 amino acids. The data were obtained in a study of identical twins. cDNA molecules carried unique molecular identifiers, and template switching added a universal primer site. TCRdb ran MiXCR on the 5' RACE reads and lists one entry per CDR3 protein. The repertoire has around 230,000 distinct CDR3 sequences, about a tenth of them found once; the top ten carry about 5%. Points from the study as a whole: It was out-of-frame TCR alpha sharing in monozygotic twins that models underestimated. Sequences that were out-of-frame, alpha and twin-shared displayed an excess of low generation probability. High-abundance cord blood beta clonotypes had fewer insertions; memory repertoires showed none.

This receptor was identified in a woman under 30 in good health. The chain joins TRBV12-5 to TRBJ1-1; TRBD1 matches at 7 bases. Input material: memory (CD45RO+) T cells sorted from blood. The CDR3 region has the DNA TGTGCTAGTGGTTTCGAGGGGGCGACTGAAGCTTTCTTT. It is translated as CASGFEGATEAFF.